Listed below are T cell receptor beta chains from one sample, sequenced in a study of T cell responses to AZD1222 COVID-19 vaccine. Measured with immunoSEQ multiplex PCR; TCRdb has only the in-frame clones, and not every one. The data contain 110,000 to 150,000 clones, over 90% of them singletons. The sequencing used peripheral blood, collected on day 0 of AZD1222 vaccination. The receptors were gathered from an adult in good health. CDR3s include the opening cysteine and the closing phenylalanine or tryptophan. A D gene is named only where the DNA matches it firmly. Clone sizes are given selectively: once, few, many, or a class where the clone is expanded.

TGTGCCAGCAGTGGACTAGCGGGGTATAGCACAGATACGCAGTATTTT CASSGLAGYSTDTQYF TRBD2 TRBJ2-3 NA TRBV6-1
TGTGCCAGCAGTTTCTCTTCCACCGGGGAGCTGTTTTTT CASSFSSTGELFF NA TRBJ2-2 NA TRBV27
TGCAGCGTTCTTCCCCTGGGACGGATGAATGAAAAACTGTTTTTT CSVLPLGRMNEKLFF NA TRBJ1-4 once TRBV29-1
TGCGCCAGCACCCAGATAGCGGGAGAGGGTTACGAGCAGTACTTC CASTQIAGEGYEQYF TRBD2 TRBJ2-7 NA TRBV4-1
TGTGCCAGCAGTCCGCTGACTGCTAACAATGAGCAGTTCTTC CASSPLTANNEQFF NA TRBJ2-1 NA TRBV27
TGTGCCAGCATCGGGACAGGGGGTTACGAGCAGTACTTC CASIGTGGYEQYF TRBD1 TRBJ2-7 NA TRBV6-5
TGTGCCATCAGTGGTATTAGGGGACAGGGGTTCTATGGCTACACCTTC CAISGIRGQGFYGYTF TRBD1 TRBJ1-2 NA TRBV10-3
TGTGCCAGCAGCGTAGTGTCAGAGAACACTGAAGCTTTCTTT CASSVVSENTEAFF NA TRBJ1-1 NA TRBV9
TGTGCCAGCAGTGAATCTTCTTACTATGGCTACACCTTC CASSESSYYGYTF NA TRBJ1-2 NA TRBV2
TGCGCCAGCGGCGGACTGAACGGGGAGCTGTTTTTT CASGGLNGELFF NA TRBJ2-2 NA TRBV10-1
TGTGCCTGGAGTTACTTGAACACTGAAGCTTTCTTT CAWSYLNTEAFF NA TRBJ1-1 NA TRBV30
TGTGCCAGTAGTATGGAGGGAATTACAGGGTACGGCGGCTACACCTTC CASSMEGITGYGGYTF NA TRBJ1-2 NA TRBV19
TGTGCCAGCAGCCCCCGACCGGACACTGAAGCTTTCTTT CASSPRPDTEAFF NA TRBJ1-1 NA TRBV4-2
TGCGCCAGCAGCCAAGGGATAGCGGGAGGTAGTGAGCAGTTCTTC CASSQGIAGGSEQFF TRBD2 TRBJ2-1 NA TRBV4-1
TGTGCCAGCAGTGGGTTGACAGCGAACACCGGGGAGCTGTTTTTT CASSGLTANTGELFF NA TRBJ2-2 NA TRBV2
TGTGCCAGCAGCCTCAGGGGGGAAGATCAGCCCCAGCATTTT CASSLRGEDQPQHF TRBD1 TRBJ1-5 NA TRBV25-1